This record covers a single T cell receptor beta chain. The data were taken from a study of blood T cells in healthy people across ages. PCR was performed a second time for about 7 to 11 cycles using a sample-barcoded 5' primer and a J-beta primer mix. TCRdb re-derived calls from the 5' RACE reads in MiXCR, one entry per CDR3 protein. The sample records 500,000 to 650,000 distinct CDR3 sequences, approximately 26% being singletons. This same sample was also part of a study on T cells of mothers and their children. From that second work: A few healthy Caucasian mothers and their six children donated.

What was sequenced was blood. The sequence was collected from a boy aged 2 to 10 in good health.

The CDR3 coding sequence is TGTGCCAGCAGTTATGGCAGTAACACTGAAGCTTTCTTT. Its translation is CASSYGSNTEAFF. The chain recombines TRBV6-5 with TRBJ1-1, with D hard to call. Deletions cut 3 bases from V and 2 bases from J, with 7 bases between. CDR3 length: 13 amino acids. Germline loops: CDR1 MNHEY, CDR2 SVGAGI.